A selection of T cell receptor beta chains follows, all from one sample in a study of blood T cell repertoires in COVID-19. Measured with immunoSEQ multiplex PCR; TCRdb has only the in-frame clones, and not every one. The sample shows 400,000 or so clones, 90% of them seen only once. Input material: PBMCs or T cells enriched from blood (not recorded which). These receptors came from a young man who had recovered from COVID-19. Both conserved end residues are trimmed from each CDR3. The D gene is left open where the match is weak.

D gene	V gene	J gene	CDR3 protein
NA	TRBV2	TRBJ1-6	ASSELTEGSLH
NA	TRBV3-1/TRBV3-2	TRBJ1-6	ASSAPGRSQGGSPLH
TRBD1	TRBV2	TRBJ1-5	ASSIDRQGNQPQH
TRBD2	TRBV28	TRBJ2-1	ASSSTLAGDKF
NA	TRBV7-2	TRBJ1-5	ASSLGGGNQPQH
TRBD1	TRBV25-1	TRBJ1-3	ASSDTGDRNTIY
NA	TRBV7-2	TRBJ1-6	ASSPRVSSPLH
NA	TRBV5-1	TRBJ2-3	ASSLGTGMADTQY
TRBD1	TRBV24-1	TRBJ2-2	ATSDQPTGVVPGELF
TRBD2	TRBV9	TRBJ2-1	ASSVGVAGYNEQF
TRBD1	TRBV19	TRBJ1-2	ASSGGTGRYEVYGYT
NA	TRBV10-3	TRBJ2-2	AISETESTGELF
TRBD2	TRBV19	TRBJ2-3	ASSIARSSGRSDTQY
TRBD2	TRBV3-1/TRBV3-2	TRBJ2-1	ASSPLNRLAGINEQF
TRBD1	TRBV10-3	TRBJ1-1	AISEGQEAGAF
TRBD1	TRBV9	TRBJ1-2	ASSPPGTGIYGYT
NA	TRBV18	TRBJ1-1	ASSPIKNTEAF
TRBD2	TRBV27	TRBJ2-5	ASSSLAGAETQY
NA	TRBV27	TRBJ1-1	ASRSLRLADTEAF
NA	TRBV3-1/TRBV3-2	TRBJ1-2	ASSPPGQVNYGYT
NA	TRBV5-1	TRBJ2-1	ASSSGIYNEQF
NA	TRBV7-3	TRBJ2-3	ASSRDGGTDTQY
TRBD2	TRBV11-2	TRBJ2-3	ASSLDWREGTDTQY
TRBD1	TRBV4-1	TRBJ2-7	ASSGRTGSYEQY
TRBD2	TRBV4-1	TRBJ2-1	ASSQEGGTSVYNEQF
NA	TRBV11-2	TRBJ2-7	ASSLVGRGLGPYEQY
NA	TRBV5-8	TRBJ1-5	ASSPRPVKKNSNQPQH
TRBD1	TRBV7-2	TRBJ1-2	ASSLGGTGYGYT
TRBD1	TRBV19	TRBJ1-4	ASSTSGTGIEKLF
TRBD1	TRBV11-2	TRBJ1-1	ASSLLKRRGGGVDTEAF
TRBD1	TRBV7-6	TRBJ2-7	ASSPAGAGGEEQY
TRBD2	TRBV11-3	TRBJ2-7	ASSESGSLYEQY
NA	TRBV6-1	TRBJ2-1	ASSEMASVSYNEQF
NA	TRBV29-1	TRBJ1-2	SVRAGDGYT
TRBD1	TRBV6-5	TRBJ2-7	ASSSRTGTYEQY
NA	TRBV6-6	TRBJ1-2	ASSLEGGGYT
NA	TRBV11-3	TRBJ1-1	ASSLHDMSEAF
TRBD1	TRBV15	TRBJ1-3	ATSRDLRQGRNTIY
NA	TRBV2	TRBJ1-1	ASSGGVGEAF
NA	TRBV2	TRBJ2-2	ASSGNGGTGELF
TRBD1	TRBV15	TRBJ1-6	ATSRRQGPNSPLH
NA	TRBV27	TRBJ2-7	ATRAGSSSEQY
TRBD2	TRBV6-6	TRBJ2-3	ASRRLAVSPSTDTQY
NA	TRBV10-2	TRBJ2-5	ASSQPRGIWETQY
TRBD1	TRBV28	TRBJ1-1	ASSSWDRGRSAWNTEAF
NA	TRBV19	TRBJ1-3	ASSISTGGNTIY
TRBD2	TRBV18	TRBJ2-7	ASSPGTSGSYEQY
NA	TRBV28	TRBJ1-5	ASKSGTSNQPQH
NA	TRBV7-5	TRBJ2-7	VRSNRTQDRVPYEQY
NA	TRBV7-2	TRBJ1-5	ASSARTGNQPQH